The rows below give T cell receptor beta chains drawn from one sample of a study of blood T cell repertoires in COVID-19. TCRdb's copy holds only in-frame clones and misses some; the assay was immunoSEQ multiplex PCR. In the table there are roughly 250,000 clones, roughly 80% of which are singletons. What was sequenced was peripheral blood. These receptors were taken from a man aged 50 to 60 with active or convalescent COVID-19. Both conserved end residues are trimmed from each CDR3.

CDR3: AWSGSTGGYTYEQY; V: TRBV30
CDR3: ASSAFTGGYQPQH; V: TRBV9
CDR3: ASSLGGAYYNEQF; V: TRBV5-4
CDR3: AIRAGFQNTEAF; V: TRBV10-3
CDR3: ASSLGQGLSSTDTQY; V: TRBV3-1/TRBV3-2
CDR3: ASSQRQTGPYEQY; V: TRBV4-1
CDR3: ASSPLSRNTGELF; V: TRBV5-1
CDR3: AISDPGLRTEAF; V: TRBV10-3
CDR3: ASSFMGQGPNTEAF; V: TRBV7-9
CDR3: ASSSVSGGGGDTQY; V: TRBV7-2
CDR3: ASSEGGGRRTEAF; V: TRBV10-1
CDR3: ASSYSGESTEAF; V: TRBV6-5
CDR3: ASSELTGGKAF; V: TRBV2
CDR3: ASSRDRVTGELF; V: TRBV6-6
CDR3: ASRETSGGGETQY; V: TRBV7-2
CDR3: AIYGEVGPAYGYT; V: TRBV10-3
CDR3: ASSWARHGLNYGYT; V: TRBV28
CDR3: ASSPSAGVITLH; V: TRBV6-5
CDR3: SAKLWTEAF; V: TRBV20-1
CDR3: ARRGQGVSRYT; V: TRBV2
CDR3: AIRVTATNYGYT; V: TRBV10-3
CDR3: ASSYGQLTDTQY; V: TRBV27
CDR3: ASSLGLALDTQY; V: TRBV5-6
CDR3: ASSSAGAVYNEQF; V: TRBV5-1
CDR3: ASSQDAGRGHGYT; V: TRBV4-3
CDR3: ASSGDRVYEQY; V: TRBV7-9